What follows is one TCR beta chain and its context. This specimen comes from a study of blood T cell repertoires in COVID-19. Study in general: In each case, the material was cDNA or gDNA derived from T cells, B-cell-depleted T cells, or PBMCs.

Methods used by the authors: Researchers report that nucleated cell counts were estimated from reference gene primer amplification. The data were produced by immunoSEQ multiplex PCR, yet TCRdb's version contains in-frame clones alone and is incomplete. The DNA was the basis for D and trimming; V, J and clone size are from that table. The table has 100,000 to 150,000 clones, 86% seen once; the top ten hold about 5.4%. CDR1 is SGDLS, CDR2 YYNGEE, per germline. Germline trimming cut 3 bases from V and 5 bases from J; bases unmatched to any gene: 13. CDR3 length equals 16 residues. The sequence was obtained from a human donor in a cohort sampled during active COVID-19. Material for sequencing was peripheral blood. The chain couples TRBV9 to TRBJ2-5, with TRBD2 matching over 7 bases. In DNA, the CDR3 is TGTGCCAGCAGCGCCCAGGGAGGGGCTGGTGTGGAGACCCAGTACTTC. It encodes CASSAQGGAGVETQYF.